The source of this TCR beta chain is a study of PD-1 blockade in classical Hodgkin lymphoma. A word on this clone: The target antigen is unknown.

Regarding time point: cycle 4 day 1 (C4D1), after less than 7 weeks of nivolumab. Each patient experienced a relapse that followed autologous stem cell transplantation, and brentuximab vedotin exposure varied. Findings of the study overall: Later analyses included only patients treated at least 1 year post-ASCT. Baseline diversity was lower in partial responders and progressors than complete responders.

Sequencing used immunoSEQ multiplex PCR; TCRdb keeps in-frame clones, though not all of them. The sample lists 21,000 or so clones, around 89% occurring once. Germline CDR1 and CDR2: SGHDT and YYEEEE. The CDR3 is made up of 13 amino acids. Deletions cut 2 bases from V and 4 bases from J, with 10 bases between. V usage is TRBV5-6 and J usage is TRBJ2-7, with D perhaps matching TRBD2 (5 bases). This sample comprised peripheral blood mononuclear cells (PBMCs), obtained before the fourth cycle of nivolumab. The receptor was derived from a human donor with classical Hodgkin lymphoma. CDR3 sequence: CASSFWTRYEQYF. The CDR3, as DNA: TGTGCCAGCAGCTTTTGGACTCGTTACGAGCAGTACTTC.